This TCR beta chain was sequenced during a study of CD8 T cells in Susac syndrome. Overall study results and limits: The number of individuals included in the study's TCR sequencing and HLA analysis was acknowledged as relatively small.

Sequencing of TCR beta was performed on blood CD8+ and CD4+ T cells. While CD8+ and CD4+ T cells were isolated negatively, TEMRA cells were enriched by FACS. In germline, CDR1 is MNHEY, CDR2 SVGEGT. The CDR3 runs 14 residues. Trimming left V 0 bases short and J 8 bases short, with 13 bases between. As concerns this clonotype: Its antigen is as yet unknown.

A quantity of roughly 0.5 to 1 ug RNA underwent reverse transcription using random hexamers. Coverage of TCR beta CDR3 amplification by immunoSEQ multiplex PCR extended to 54 Vbeta and 13 Jbeta. MiXCR, applied by TCRdb to the immunoSEQ multiplex PCR reads, yields one record per CDR3 protein. The sample carries approximately 200,000 distinct CDR3 sequences, nearly 97% recorded once. Sequenced: CD4+ T cells from PBMCs. This clonotype originated in a human donor with multiple sclerosis. The V call is TRBV6-2 or TRBV6-3, the J call TRBJ1-2, with a tentative D call TRBD1 (6 bases). CDR3 residues: CASSYSWGPGGYTF. The CDR3 DNA is TGTGCCAGCAGTTACTCGTGGGGGCCAGGAGGCTACACCTTC.